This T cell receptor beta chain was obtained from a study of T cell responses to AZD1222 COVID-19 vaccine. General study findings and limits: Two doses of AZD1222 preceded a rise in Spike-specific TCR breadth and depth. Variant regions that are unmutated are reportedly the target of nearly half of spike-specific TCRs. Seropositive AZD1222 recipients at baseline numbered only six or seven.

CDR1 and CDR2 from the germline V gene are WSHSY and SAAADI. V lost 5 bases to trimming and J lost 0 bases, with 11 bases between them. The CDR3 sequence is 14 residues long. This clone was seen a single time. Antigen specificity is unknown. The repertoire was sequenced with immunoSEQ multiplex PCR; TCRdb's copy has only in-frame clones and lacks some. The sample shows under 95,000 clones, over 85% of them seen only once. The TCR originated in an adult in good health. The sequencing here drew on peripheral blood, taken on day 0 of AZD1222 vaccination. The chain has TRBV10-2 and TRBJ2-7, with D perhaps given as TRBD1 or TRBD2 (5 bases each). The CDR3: CASSRDASSYEQYF. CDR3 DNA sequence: TGCGCCAGCAGTCGGGACGCGAGCTCCTACGAGCAGTACTTC.